This T cell receptor beta chain was captured in a study of blood T cell repertoires in COVID-19. Study background: Samples came from the United States, Italy and Spain, spanning acute and convalescent COVID-19. PBMCs, B-cell-depleted T cells, or T cells were the source of the cDNA or gDNA that made up the material.

Authors' data handling: Researchers report that nucleated cell counts were estimated from reference gene primer amplification. The protocol was immunoSEQ multiplex PCR, while the TCRdb copy is restricted to in-frame clones and leaves out a portion. The V and J calls and clone size were taken over from that table, and D and trimming were inferred from the DNA. The sample contains roughly 76,000 clones, around nine tenths of which appear only once. Germline V lookup: CDR1 SQVTM, CDR2 ANQGSEA. Between the trimmed V and J ends, which lost 1 base and 6 bases, there was a span of 19 bases. The CDR3 totals 16 residues. This clone was detected once.

The sequenced material came from peripheral blood. The rearrangement joins TRBV29-1 to TRBJ1-5; D is unclear. The source of this sequence is a man aged 70-80 years with active or convalescent COVID-19. CDR3 sequence (DNA): TGCAGCGTTGAAGGACGGCGGGGTGGCCCAATTCAGCCCCAGCATTTT. This sequence encodes CSVEGRRGGPIQPQHF.